A single sample is the source of the 5 T cell receptor beta chains below, sequenced in a study of glioma-infiltrating T cells. Using RNA template, CDR3s of TCR alpha and beta were amplified with iRepertoire arm-PCR. TCRdb ran MiXCR on the multiplex PCR reads and lists one entry per CDR3 protein. This table holds roughly 200,000 distinct CDR3 sequences, 25% to 35% found once. Sequencing was carried out using glioma tissue, nonneoplastic brain tissue, or PBMCs (not recorded which). These receptors all stem from a human donor with low-grade glioma or glioblastoma, undergoing nonglioma brain surgery, or in good health (not recorded which).

As for this clonotype: A much larger clonotype is one base distant, so this may be a read error. The chain carries TRBV5-1 and TRBJ1-1; D not resolved. Germline lookup yields CDR1 SGHRS and CDR2 YFSETQ. The CDR3 is made up of 14 amino acids. The CDR3 here is CAGSLAVLETEAFF. Here the CDR3 DNA reads TGCGCCGGCAGCTTGGCCGTGCTTGAGACTGAAGCTTTCTTT.

This clonotype has a handful of counts. The CDR3 DNA reads as TGCGCCAGCAGCCTTGGAAGAGCAGGACTCCGTAACGGCGAGCAGTACTTC. Translating gives CASSLGRAGLRNGEQYF. This chain joins TRBV4-1 and TRBJ2-7, with TRBD2 as a possible D gene (5 bases). Between the trimmed V and J ends, which lost 4 bases and 6 bases, there was a span of 25 bases. Per the germline V gene, CDR1 is MGHRA and CDR2 is YSYEKL. The CDR3 runs to 17 residues.

A few counts support this clonotype. The chain is built from TRBV4-2 and TRBJ2-6; D may correspond to TRBD1 or TRBD2 (5 bases each). V was trimmed by 4 bases and J by 0 bases, leaving 13 bases between them. This CDR3 is 17 amino acids long. The V gene's germline CDR1 is LGHNA and CDR2 YNFKEQ. CDR3 sequence reads: CASSPGRYTSGANVLTF. CDR3 nucleotide sequence: TGTGCCAGCAGCCCGGGACGGTATACCTCTGGGGCCAACGTCCTGACTTTC.

The chain links TRBV6-2 or TRBV6-3 to TRBJ2-3, with 9 bases fitting TRBD2. J gave up 2 bases and V 2 bases, and 11 bases lay outside the gene matches. The length of the CDR3 is 18 residues. CDR1 is MNHEY and CDR2 is SVGEGT in the germline V gene. Here the CDR3 DNA reads TGTGCCAGCAGTTACGAGGCTAGCGGGAAGGATTTCACAGATACGCAGTATTTT. It codes for CASSYEASGKDFTDTQYF.

In this sample, this clonotype turned up many times. The chain combines TRBV10-3 with TRBJ2-7, with 7 bases identical to TRBD2. The V gene's germline CDR1 is ENHRY and CDR2 SYGVKD. V shed 0 bases and J 3 bases; nucleotides not matched to a gene: 2. This CDR3 is built from 14 residues. The CDR3 sequence is CAISESREVYEQYF. DNA for the CDR3: TGTGCCATCAGTGAGTCCCGGGAGGTCTACGAGCAGTACTTC.